Listed below are T cell receptor beta chains from one sample, sequenced in a study of blood T cell repertoires in COVID-19. Repertoires were generated with immunoSEQ multiplex PCR, while TCRdb's copy carries only in-frame clones and drops some. The table records approximately 330,000 clones, 87% of them present only once. Sequenced: peripheral blood. All receptors come from a man aged 25-40 years with COVID-19, enrolled during active disease. Both conserved end residues are part of each CDR3. Fields, in order: D gene, clone size, V gene, J gene, CDR3 DNA, CDR3 protein. D genes are given only for firm matches. Part of the rows lack a size; the others show once, few, many or a class for expanded clones.

>-|-|TRBV27|TRBJ2-1
TGTGCCAGCAGTTTAGGACCCGCCTGGGGGGACTCCTACAATGAGCAGTTCTTC
CASSLGPAWGDSYNEQFF
>TRBD1|few|TRBV2|TRBJ1-2
TGTGCTTCCACCGGGACAGGGAATTCCAACTATGGCTACACCTTC
CASTGTGNSNYGYTF
>-|-|TRBV7-2|TRBJ2-1
TGTGCCAGCAGCTTAGAACAGGGCCACTACAATGAGCAGTTCTTC
CASSLEQGHYNEQFF
>TRBD1|-|TRBV16|TRBJ2-5
TGTGCCAGCAGCCCTGGACAGGGGAGAGAGACCCAGTACTTC
CASSPGQGRETQYF
>TRBD1|once|TRBV19|TRBJ2-7
TGTGCCAGTAGTATAGACGCCGGGACAGGGGACTACGAGCAGTACTTC
CASSIDAGTGDYEQYF
>-|-|TRBV28|TRBJ1-4
TGTGCCACCCGCTTCCGCCTGCGGCTGTTTTTT
CATRFRLRLFF
>TRBD2|-|TRBV15|TRBJ2-7
TGTGCCACCAGCAGAGAAGTCGCTAGCGGGAGCTCCTACGAGCAGTACTTC
CATSREVASGSSYEQYF
>TRBD1|-|TRBV10-3|TRBJ1-2
TGTGCCATCAGTGAAACCGGGACAGGGGTTTTCTATGGCTACACCTTC
CAISETGTGVFYGYTF
>-|-|TRBV29-1|TRBJ2-7
TGCAGCGTTGAAGTTCCCACACAGAGACATTCCTACGAGCAGTACTTC
CSVEVPTQRHSYEQYF
>TRBD1|-|TRBV4-1|TRBJ2-2
TGCGCCAGCAGCCAAGAATTCGGTCAGAGGGGGCGCGGGGAGCTGTTTTTT
CASSQEFGQRGRGELFF
>-|-|TRBV9|TRBJ1-6
TGTGCCAGCAGCGTAGGAAGTAGGGGAAATTCACCCCTCCACTTT
CASSVGSRGNSPLHF
>TRBD1|-|TRBV6-5|TRBJ1-1
TGTGCCAGCAGTTATTCCGGGACAGTGAACACTGAAGCTTTCTTT
CASSYSGTVNTEAFF
>-|-|TRBV7-2|TRBJ2-4
TGTGCCAGCAGCTTAGTTACTCGAGACATTCAGTACTTC
CASSLVTRDIQYF
>-|-|TRBV3-1/TRBV3-2|TRBJ1-5
TGTGCCAGCAGCCAAGATTTGGCTCAGCCCCAGCATTTT
CASSQDLAQPQHF
>-|-|TRBV10-3|TRBJ2-5
TGTGCCATCAGTGACCCGGTCATCGCGGAGGAGACCCAGTACTTC
CAISDPVIAEETQYF
>-|-|TRBV28|TRBJ2-1
TGTGCCAGCAGCCAGACCCACTACCTCCAGTTCTTC
CASSQTHYLQFF
>-|-|TRBV4-3|TRBJ2-5
TGCGCCAGCAGCCAAGTAAACAGGTTCGAAGAGACCCAGTACTTC
CASSQVNRFEETQYF
>-|-|TRBV10-3|TRBJ2-6
TGTGCCATCACCCCCCGAGGTTGGGACAAAGCATCCTCTGGGGCCAACGTCCTGACTTTC
CAITPRGWDKASSGANVLTF
>TRBD2|-|TRBV7-8|TRBJ2-1
TGTGCCAGCAGCTTCAGAGCGGGAATCGCTTACAATGAGCAGTTCTTC
CASSFRAGIAYNEQFF
>-|-|TRBV30|TRBJ1-2
TGTGCCTGGAGTACAATAAACTATGGCTACACCTTC
CAWSTINYGYTF
>-|-|TRBV18|TRBJ1-2
TGTGCCAGCTCACCACCGATCCAGGGAAGCTATGGCTACACCTTC
CASSPPIQGSYGYTF
>-|-|TRBV15|TRBJ1-5
TGTGCCACCAGCAGAGAAGCTAGCAATCAGCCCCAGCATTTT
CATSREASNQPQHF
>TRBD1|-|TRBV28|TRBJ2-2
TGTGCCAGCAGTTGGGACAGGGGAACCGGGGAGCTGTTTTTT
CASSWDRGTGELFF
>-|-|TRBV16|TRBJ2-7
TGTGCCAGCAGCCAACGGTCCTCCTACGAGCAGTACTTC
CASSQRSSYEQYF
>-|few|TRBV7-9|TRBJ2-7
TGTGCCAGCAGCCCCTCCGGGGAGGTTTTCGAGCAGTACTTC
CASSPSGEVFEQYF
>TRBD1|-|TRBV29-1|TRBJ2-1
TGCAGCGTTGAAGAGGACAGGGTAAGGAATGAGCAGTTCTTC
CSVEEDRVRNEQFF
>TRBD2|-|TRBV4-2|TRBJ2-4
TGTGCCAGCAGCCAAGATTCGGCGGGGGGAAGTCAAAACATTCAGTACTTC
CASSQDSAGGSQNIQYF
>TRBD2|-|TRBV28|TRBJ2-3
TGTGCCAGCAGTTTAGGGCGGGAGACCGCGAGTCGCTACCTCCCGGGTACGCAGTATTTT
CASSLGRETASRYLPGTQYF
>-|-|TRBV5-6|TRBJ1-2
TGTGCCAGCAGCTTGTTAATCCGGGATAACTATGGCTACACCTTC
CASSLLIRDNYGYTF
>TRBD2|-|TRBV5-4|TRBJ2-5
TGTGCCAGCAGCTTGGTACTAGCGGGGGGCCTATACCAAGAGACCCAGTACTTC
CASSLVLAGGLYQETQYF
>TRBD1|-|TRBV19|TRBJ1-5
TGTGCCAGTAGTATAAAAGGAGGGCAGGGGGCTCAGCCCCAGCATTTT
CASSIKGGQGAQPQHF
>TRBD2|-|TRBV6-2/TRBV6-3|TRBJ2-7
TGTGCCAGCAGTTTGCGGGGGGCGGGAGAGCAGTACTTC
CASSLRGAGEQYF
>-|-|TRBV7-8|TRBJ1-4
TGTGCCAGCAGCTTAGCCGGGACAACTAATGAAAAACTGTTTTTT
CASSLAGTTNEKLFF
>-|-|TRBV9|TRBJ1-2
TGTGCCAGCAGCGTAGGGCAGGGGCCCTATGGCTACACCTTC
CASSVGQGPYGYTF
>TRBD1|-|TRBV18|TRBJ2-3
TGTGCCAGCTCACCACCGGCACAGGGGGCGAGAGATACGCAGTATTTT
CASSPPAQGARDTQYF
>-|-|TRBV19|TRBJ1-1
TGTGCCAGTAGTATAGATCATCAAGTCAGGGCTGAAGCTTTCTTT
CASSIDHQVRAEAFF
>TRBD1|-|TRBV20-1|TRBJ1-6
TGCAGTGCTAGTGACAGGGAATCCTATAATTCACCCCTCCACTTT
CSASDRESYNSPLHF
>TRBD1|-|TRBV10-3|TRBJ2-7
TGTGCCATCCGTGGGACAGGGGGCTTCTACGAGCAGTACTTC
CAIRGTGGFYEQYF
>-|few|TRBV2|TRBJ1-2
TGTGCCAGCAGTGAAGCGGCAGGGGAAGGTGGCTACACCTTC
CASSEAAGEGGYTF
>TRBD1|-|TRBV28|TRBJ2-7
TGTGCCAGCAGGGGACAGCCTTACCTCTACGAGCAGTACTTC
CASRGQPYLYEQYF
>TRBD2|-|TRBV7-3|TRBJ2-3
TGTGCCAGCAGCCATAAGCGTCTAGCGGGCGATACAGATACGCAGTATTTT
CASSHKRLAGDTDTQYF
>TRBD1|-|TRBV28|TRBJ1-5
TGTGCCAGCAGTGCGGGACAGGCCAATCAGCCCCAGCATTTT
CASSAGQANQPQHF
>TRBD1|-|TRBV9|TRBJ2-2
TGTGCCAGCAGCGTTTCGGGACAGGGCGGCGGGGAGCTGTTTTTT
CASSVSGQGGGELFF
>-|-|TRBV12-3/TRBV12-4|TRBJ1-2
TGTGCCAGCAGTTTTAGCTATGGCTACACCTTC
CASSFSYGYTF
>-|once|TRBV6-6|TRBJ1-4
TGTGCCAGCAGACGGACTAATGAAAAACTGTTTTTT
CASRRTNEKLFF
>-|-|TRBV7-2|TRBJ1-1
TGTGCCAGCAGCTTAAATCAGGTGACTGAAGCTTTCTTT
CASSLNQVTEAFF
>TRBD1|few|TRBV4-2|TRBJ2-7
TGTGCCAGCAGCCAAGTATGGACAGGGGGCTCCTACGAGCAGTACTTC
CASSQVWTGGSYEQYF
>TRBD1|-|TRBV19|TRBJ1-1
TGTGCCAGTAGTCCCCCAACCGACAGGGGGCCGGCTTTCTTT
CASSPPTDRGPAFF
>TRBD1|once|TRBV9|TRBJ1-2
TGTGCCAGCAGCGTAGCCCGGACAGGGGCCCACTATGGCTACACCTTC
CASSVARTGAHYGYTF
>TRBD1|-|TRBV5-1|TRBJ2-2
TGCGCCAGCAGCAACGGACAGGGGAGGTGCGGGGGGGAGCTGTTTTTT
CASSNGQGRCGGELFF
>-|-|TRBV9|TRBJ2-5
TGTGCCAGCAGCGTAACGAACCTAGTCGAGACCCAGTACTTC
CASSVTNLVETQYF
>-|-|TRBV10-1|TRBJ2-5
TGCGCCAGCAGTGAGTCCGACAGGCAAGAGACCCAGTACTTC
CASSESDRQETQYF
>TRBD2|few|TRBV7-9|TRBJ2-1
TGTGCCAGCAGCCTACTAGCGCGGAAAAACAATGAGCAGTTCTTC
CASSLLARKNNEQFF
>-|once|TRBV5-1|TRBJ2-2
TGCGCCAGCAGCTTGCCAAACACCGGGGAGCTGTTTTTT
CASSLPNTGELFF